This entry is about one T cell receptor (beta chain). This record belongs to a study of blood T cell repertoires in COVID-19. On the study more broadly: Donors in the United States, Italy and Spain gave samples during acute or convalescent COVID-19. T cells, B-cell-depleted T cells, or PBMCs provided the cDNA or gDNA that served as material.

Profiling relied on immunoSEQ multiplex PCR, and the TCRdb table lists in-frame clones only, not all of them. This sample carries approximately 170,000 clones, around 81% of them seen once, and the ten largest clones take 10% to 15%. The sample was peripheral blood. This TCR derives from a man between 65 and 85 years old who had recovered from COVID-19.

CDR3 nucleotide sequence: TGTGCCAGCAGCTTGGACTGGTTCAATCAGCCCCAGCATTTT. Translating gives CASSLDWFNQPQHF. V usage is TRBV5-5 and J usage is TRBJ1-5; D unresolved. Germline CDR1 and CDR2: SGHKS and YYEKEE (reference sequence). The CDR3 is 14 amino acids. The V gene lost 0 bases and the J gene lost 3 bases, with 7 bases spanning the gap.